Presented here are 17 T cell receptor beta chains from one specimen sequenced in a study of T cells after yellow fever vaccination. One entry per CDR3 protein, called by TCRdb with MiXCR from the 5' RACE reads. In the table there are 100,000 to 150,000 distinct CDR3 sequences, around 15% of which are singletons. The sequenced sample was CD8+ T cells sorted from PBMCs, obtained 5 days after the yellow fever booster vaccination. The origin of the receptors is a man aged 18 to 35 who received the YFV17D yellow fever vaccine.

Written as DNA, the CDR3 is TGTGCCAGTTCGCCTCTAGCGGGGGCCCTACCGTCGAGAGATACGCAGTATTTT. It translates to CASSPLAGALPSRDTQYF. This chain connects TRBV7-2 to TRBJ2-3; 10 nucleotides agree with TRBD2. CDR3 length: 18 residues. Germline V gives CDR1 SGHTA, CDR2 FQGNSA. The V and J ends lost 9 bases and 5 bases, in that order; junction bases with no gene match: 20.

In this sample, this clonotype turned up a few times. The chain links TRBV9 to TRBJ2-7; unclear D gene. The germline CDR1 and CDR2 sequences are SGDLS and YYNGEE. Trimming took off 4 bases at V and 6 bases at J, with 20 bases between the two ends. The CDR3 runs 15 residues. The CDR3 DNA reads as TGTGCCAGCAGCTCCGAAACCGGGCCTACACGCGAGCAGTACTTC. This translates into CASSSETGPTREQYF.

This clonotype has more than one count but fewer than ten. This chain joins TRBV27 and TRBJ2-7; 11 positions match TRBD2. The ends lost 6 bases at V and 2 bases at J; junction bases unmatched: 6. This CDR3 region has 15 residues. CDR1 is MNHEY, CDR2 SMNVEV, per germline (reference sequence). CDR3 loop: CASSATSGGAYEQYF. The DNA for the CDR3 is TGTGCCAGCAGCGCTACTAGCGGGGGAGCCTACGAGCAGTACTTC.

Written as DNA, the CDR3 is TGTGCCAGCAGCCACCCAGGAGTAACCAACTATGGCTACACCTTC. This sequence encodes CASSHPGVTNYGYTF. The chain joins TRBV3-1 to TRBJ1-2; no clear D gene. Trimming shortened V by 3 bases and J by 2 bases, and 13 bases separated the two germline ends. This CDR3 region has 15 residues. Germline V gene data show CDR1 as LGHDT and CDR2 as YNNKEL (reference sequence). Filled out from reference TRBV3-1 and TRBJ1-2, the complete variable domain reads DTAVSQTPKYLVTQMGNDKSIKCEQNLGHDTMYWYKQDSKKFLKIMFSYNNKELIINETVPNRFSPKSPDKAHLNLHINSLELGDSAVYFCASSHPGVTNYGYTFGSGTRLTVV.

The chain couples TRBV7-2 to TRBJ1-1, with no clear D. The CDR3 covers 11 residues. V was cut by 4 bases and J by 11 bases, with 11 bases left in between. Germline CDR1 is SGHTA and CDR2 is FQGNSA. CDR3 amino acids: CASSSGIEAFF. The CDR3 DNA reads as TGTGCCAGCAGCTCAGGAATCGAGGCTTTCTTT. The full variable domain, completed using reference TRBV7-2 and TRBJ1-1, is GAGVSQSPSNKVTEKGKDVELRCDPISGHTALYWYRQSLGQGLEFLIYFQGNSAPDKSGLPSDRFSAERTGGSVSTLTIQRTQQEDSAVYLCASSSGIEAFFGQGTRLTVV.

This chain connects TRBV20-1 to TRBJ1-5; 7 positions agree with TRBD1. The CDR3 length is 14 residues. Germline CDR1 is DFQATT and CDR2 is SNEGSKA (reference sequence). The V segment lost 0 bases and the J segment 6 bases; nucleotides outside the gene matches: 5. CDR3 nucleotide sequence: TGCAGTGCTAGAGATAAGACAGGGATTCAGCCCCAGCATTTT. This codes for CSARDKTGIQPQHF.

V is TRBV28 and J is TRBJ1-5; TRBD1 aligns across 7 bases. V lost 4 bases, J lost 6 bases, and 9 bases stayed unmatched. Germline values: CDR1 MDHEN, CDR2 SYDVKM. CDR3 size: 15 residues. In DNA form, the CDR3 reads TGTGCCAGCAGTTCCGGGACAGTGCGGGTTCAGCCCCAGCATTTT. The encoded protein is CASSSGTVRVQPQHF.

This chain joins TRBV7-2 and TRBJ1-1; D not resolved. Germline V gives CDR1 SGHTA, CDR2 FQGNSA. The CDR3 loop spans 13 amino acids. The V end lost 0 bases, the J end lost 3 bases, and 5 bases lay between the germline ends. The CDR3 DNA is TGTGCCAGCAGCTTAGCGTTGGACACTGAAGCTTTCTTT. It yields the protein CASSLALDTEAFF.

V usage is TRBV3-1 and J usage is TRBJ1-6; 7 bases are a match to TRBD1. CDR1 is LGHDT and CDR2 is YNNKEL in the germline V gene (reference sequence). V was clipped by 4 bases and J by 6 bases; unmatched bases: 9. This CDR3 comprises 16 residues. The CDR3 spells CASSPSRAGGNSPLHF. In DNA form, the CDR3 reads TGTGCCAGCAGCCCTTCACGGGCAGGGGGTAATTCACCCCTCCACTTT.

This clonotype was seen only a few times. The rearrangement joins TRBV12-3 or TRBV12-4 to TRBJ1-1; D unresolved. This CDR3 contains 13 residues. With 2 bases removed from V and 5 bases from J, the gap between germline ends came to 9 bases. CDR3 sequence (DNA): TGTGCCAGCAGTTTATACCAGGCGACTGAAGCTTTCTTT. Its translation is CASSLYQATEAFF.

Note on this clonotype: An end of the junction does not agree with germline; a read error may underlie this. The genes are TRBV7-7 and TRBJ2-2, with 8 positions matching TRBD2. The germline V gene encodes CDR1 SSHAT and CDR2 FNYEAQ (reference sequence). The CDR3 extends over 15 amino acids. The CDR3 sequence: CASSPGGAGTGELFF. The CDR3 DNA follows: TGTGCTAGCAGCCCGGGAGGGGCGGGGACCGGGGAGCTGTTTTTT.

This clonotype was seen a handful of times. The rearrangement links TRBV7-2 to TRBJ1-6; the match to TRBD1 covers 8 bases. CDR1 SGHTA and CDR2 FQGNSA come from the germline V gene. The V segment lost 5 bases and the J segment 7 bases; nucleotides outside the gene matches: 7. CDR3 length: 15 residues. The CDR3 DNA reads as TGTGCCAGCAGCCTTGGACAGGGAAACAATTCACCCCTCCACTTT. It specifies CASSLGQGNNSPLHF.

This chain joins TRBV5-1 and TRBJ2-1; D remains unclear. V was pared by 3 bases and J by 10 bases, with 11 bases between. Germline CDR1 SGHRS, CDR2 YFSETQ. The CDR3 is 12 residues long. The CDR3 coding sequence is TGCGCCAGCAGCTCCGGCCTGCTCGAGCAGTTCTTC. Encoded protein: CASSSGLLEQFF.

The sample holds a few counts of this clonotype. The CDR3 DNA reads TGCAGCGTTGAAGGGGACCCTAATACGCAGTATTTT. It specifies CSVEGDPNTQYF. This chain connects TRBV29-1 to TRBJ2-3; possibly TRBD1 or TRBD2 for D (5 bases each). V lost 1 base to trimming and J lost 7 bases, with 9 bases between them. Germline V CDR1 and CDR2: SQVTM, ANQGSEA. The CDR3 runs 12 residues.

Points on this clonotype: The junction shows a germline mismatch at one end, possibly a read error. The rearrangement uses TRBV7-3 and TRBJ1-6; D is undetermined. This CDR3 has 8 amino acids. Germline V gene lookup returns CDR1 SGHTA and CDR2 FQGTGA. The CDR3 DNA follows: TGTGCCAGCAGCTTAGGGGAATTT. Its protein is CASSLGEF.

The chain uses TRBV20-1 and TRBJ2-3; D ambiguous. CDR3 length: 14 amino acids. Germline loops: CDR1 DFQATT, CDR2 SNEGSKA (reference sequence). V was shortened by 0 bases and J by 3 bases, with 10 bases between the two germline ends. The CDR3 loop is CSARDGFFTDTQYF. CDR3 bases: TGCAGTGCTAGAGATGGGTTTTTTACAGATACGCAGTATTTT.

Relative to its sample, this clonotype is medium-sized. The chain is built from TRBV27 and TRBJ2-2, with TRBD2 identical over 11 bases. V shed 2 bases and J 7 bases; nucleotides not matched to a gene: 9. This CDR3 is built from 17 residues. Germline assignment: CDR1 MNHEY and CDR2 SMNVEV (reference sequence). The CDR3 nucleotides read TGTGCCAGCAGTTTACTTATAGCGGGGGGGCAAGGCGGGGAGCTGTTTTTT. Translation gives CASSLLIAGGQGGELFF.